This TCR beta chain was recovered during a study of post-analysis software for immune sequencing data. Study-level findings and limits: Five or six TRBV segments, TRBV5-6, TRBV5-1 and TRBV20-1 among them, were found more frequent in patients than controls.

Built from TCR beta cDNA, the libraries had unique molecular identifiers in them. Using its own MiXCR run on the PCR reads, TCRdb lists one record per CDR3 protein. This table holds about 560,000 distinct CDR3 sequences, roughly 40% found once. This CDR3 is built from 15 residues. V was shortened by 3 bases and J by 4 bases, with 18 bases between the two germline ends. From germline, CDR1 is SQVTM and CDR2 ANQGSEA. A single count supports this clonotype. What it binds is not known. The sequence was collected from a girl aged 5 to 17 with multiple sclerosis. The sequenced sample was blood. The rearrangement uses TRBV29-1 and TRBJ1-1; a possible D gene is TRBD1 (5 bases). The CDR3 region is CSVDTGLRGSTEAFF. For the CDR3, the DNA is TGCAGCGTTGACACAGGATTAAGAGGGAGCACTGAAGCTTTCTTT.